Each of the 25 T cell receptor beta chains below was sequenced from the same sample in a study of blood T cell repertoires in COVID-19. Generated by immunoSEQ multiplex PCR, the TCRdb table keeps only in-frame clones and is missing some. The sample carries about 130,000 clones, around nine tenths recorded once. Sequencing used peripheral blood. All receptors come from a woman in her sixties or seventies with COVID-19, enrolled during active disease.

V gene TRBV28 combines with J gene TRBJ1-1, with 9 bases that match TRBD1. J lost 1 base, V lost 5 bases, and 5 bases had no gene match. The CDR3 has 15 residues. Germline CDR1 reads MDHEN; CDR2 reads SYDVKM. CDR3 region: CASSNRGRGNTEAFF. The DNA for the CDR3 is TGTGCCAGCAGTAACAGGGGGCGAGGGAACACTGAAGCTTTCTTT.

The chain combines TRBV19 with TRBJ2-6; D is unresolved. This CDR3 has 14 amino acids. The germline CDR1 and CDR2 sequences are LNHDA and SQIVND (reference sequence). Trimming cost V 11 bases and J 4 bases, with 15 bases left between them. The CDR3 loop is CAGSSSFGANVLTF. As DNA, the CDR3 is TGTGCCGGTTCGTCTAGTTTCGGGGCCAACGTCCTGACTTTC.

The rearrangement uses TRBV5-1 and TRBJ1-4; weak D call: TRBD1 (5 bases). This CDR3 spans 14 amino acids. V lost 0 bases and J 7 bases, leaving 10 bases between the germline ends. Looked up from germline, CDR1 is SGHRS and CDR2 is YFSETQ. DNA for the CDR3: TGCGCCAGCAGCTTGGGGGCAGGGCGTGAAAAACTGTTTTTT. Protein product: CASSLGAGREKLFF.

This chain links TRBV28 with TRBJ2-7, with 10 bases matching TRBD2. Germline V gives CDR1 MDHEN, CDR2 SYDVKM. This CDR3 region has 15 residues. V trimming: 2 bases; J trimming: 3 bases; junction bases outside the gene matches: 4. The CDR3 region has the DNA TGTGCCAGCAGTTTAAGACTAGCGGGTCTCTACGAGCAGTACTTC. Its translation is CASSLRLAGLYEQYF.

The chain has TRBV9 and TRBJ2-1, with D maybe TRBD2 (6 bases). The CDR3 loop spans 16 amino acids. V shed 3 bases and J shed 0 bases, with 13 bases lying between them. In germline, CDR1 is SGDLS, CDR2 YYNGEE. The CDR3 sequence is CASSASGVSSYNEQFF. CDR3 coding DNA: TGTGCCAGCAGCGCCTCGGGGGTTAGCTCCTACAATGAGCAGTTCTTC.

The chain recombines TRBV24-1 with TRBJ2-5; no reliable D call. The germline CDR1 and CDR2 sequences are KGHDR and SFDVKD. The CDR3 runs to 14 residues. V dropped 5 bases and J dropped 3 bases, with 12 bases sitting between them. CDR3 sequence (DNA): TGTGCCACCAGTGGGCCCAGGCTCGAAGAGACCCAGTACTTC. Protein product: CATSGPRLEETQYF.

This clone was recorded only once. J is TRBJ1-4 and V is TRBV28; weak D call: TRBD1 (5 bases). From germline, CDR1 is MDHEN and CDR2 SYDVKM. The CDR3 covers 15 residues. Between the trimmed V and J ends, which lost 3 bases and 8 bases, there was a span of 16 bases. The CDR3 bases are TGTGCCAGCAGTTTGGTCACACCACGGGGGGAAAAACTGTTTTTT. Protein sequence: CASSLVTPRGEKLFF.

The chain carries TRBV3-1 (or the pseudogene TRBV3-2) and TRBJ2-7, with 10 bases aligning to TRBD1. Per the germline V gene, CDR1 is LGHDT and CDR2 is YNNKEL (reference sequence). This CDR3 region has 17 residues. J was trimmed by 0 bases and V by 4 bases; bases with no gene match: 9. CDR3 residues: CASSRVEGTGASYEQYF. CDR3 nucleotide sequence: TGTGCCAGCAGCCGTGTTGAGGGGACAGGGGCCTCCTACGAGCAGTACTTC.

The V and J genes are TRBV3-1 (or the pseudogene TRBV3-2) and TRBJ2-7; D perhaps matches TRBD1 (6 bases). Germline CDR1 LGHDT, CDR2 YNNKEL (reference sequence). The CDR3 extends over 16 amino acids. Trimming left V 1 base short and J 0 bases short, with 13 bases between. In nucleotides, the CDR3 is TGTGCCAGCAGCCAAGTGACAGGACCATCCTCCTACGAGCAGTACTTC. Its protein is CASSQVTGPSSYEQYF.

The V gene is TRBV5-1, the J gene TRBJ2-7; maybe TRBD1 (6 bases). Trimming stripped 4 bases from V and 3 bases from J, with 23 bases between. The CDR3 extends over 17 amino acids. Germline V gives CDR1 SGHRS, CDR2 YFSETQ. The CDR3 DNA reads TGCGCCAGCAGCCCTAACTACAAACAGGGAACCGACTACGAGCAGTACTTC. Its translation is CASSPNYKQGTDYEQYF. Together with reference TRBV5-1 and TRBJ2-7, the CDR3 gives the full variable domain: KAGVTQTPRYLIKTRGQQVTLSCSPISGHRSVSWYQQTPGQGLQFLFEYFSETQRNKGNFPGRFSGRQFSNSRSEMNVSTLELGDSALYLCASSPNYKQGTDYEQYFGPGTRLTVT.

The chain has TRBV27 and TRBJ1-2; the D gene is possibly TRBD1 (6 bases). Germline-derived CDR1 and CDR2 are MNHEY and SMNVEV (reference sequence). This CDR3 spans 13 amino acids. V lost 5 bases and J lost 7, with 14 bases in between. The CDR3: CASSPRIGGGYTF. CDR3 DNA: TGTGCCAGCAGTCCCCGGATAGGGGGTGGCTACACCTTC.

The CDR3 here is CASSRGGTSLNTGELFF. The CDR3, as DNA: TGTGCCAGCAGCCGGGGGGGGACTAGCCTGAACACCGGGGAGCTGTTTTTT. The chain joins TRBV7-2 to TRBJ2-2; 9 bases agree with TRBD2. The CDR3 spans 17 residues. Germline V lookup: CDR1 SGHTA, CDR2 FQGNSA. Germline trimming cut 5 bases from V and 1 base from J; bases unmatched to any gene: 8.

The V gene is TRBV5-1, the J gene TRBJ2-1, with 10 bases identical to TRBD1. In germline, CDR1 is SGHRS, CDR2 YFSETQ. This CDR3 is 15 amino acids long. The V gene end was trimmed by 6 bases and the J gene end by 3 bases; junction bases not matched to a gene: 6. DNA of the CDR3: TGCGCCAGCATCCAGGGACAGGGGTTCTACAATGAGCAGTTCTTC. Amino acid sequence: CASIQGQGFYNEQFF.

J is TRBJ1-1 and V is TRBV18; 9 bases match TRBD1. V was pared by 5 bases and J by 3 bases, with 4 bases of the junction left unmatched. CDR1 is KGHSH and CDR2 is LQKENI in the germline V gene. CDR3 length equals 14 residues. The CDR3 coding sequence is TGTGCCAGCTCAGGGACAGGGTCGGACACTGAAGCTTTCTTT. Translation gives CASSGTGSDTEAFF. The full variable domain, in which reference TRBV18 and TRBJ1-1 provide the parts outside the CDR3, is NAGVMQNPRHLVRRRGQEARLRCSPMKGHSHVYWYRQLPEEGLKFMVYLQKENIIDESGMPKERFSAEFPKEGPSILRIQQVVRGDSAAYFCASSGTGSDTEAFFGQGTRLTVV.

This clone was observed once. The rearrangement links TRBV7-8 to TRBJ2-5, with 9 nucleotides matching TRBD2. Trimming cost V 5 bases and J 5 bases; bases outside gene matches: 6. In germline, CDR1 is SGHVS, CDR2 FQNEAQ. CDR3 size: 14 residues. CDR3 sequence: CASSRAGGQETQYF. CDR3 nucleotides: TGTGCCAGCAGCCGGGCGGGGGGGCAGGAGACCCAGTACTTC.

The V call is TRBV27, the J call TRBJ1-2; 8 bases map to TRBD1. V shed 8 bases, J shed 4 bases, and the junction held 6 bases outside the gene matches. CDR1 is MNHEY and CDR2 is SMNVEV in the germline V gene (reference sequence). The CDR3 length is 13 residues. This chain's CDR3 is CASQGAFGYGYTF. The CDR3 nucleotides are TGTGCCAGCCAGGGGGCTTTCGGCTATGGCTACACCTTC.

This clone was picked up a small number of times. The chain joins TRBV7-9 to TRBJ2-3; D might be TRBD2 (6 bases). The ends were cut back, 2 bases at V and 6 bases at J, with 18 bases in the middle. This CDR3 is built from 16 residues. Looked up from germline, CDR1 is SEHNR and CDR2 is FQNEAQ (reference sequence). As DNA, the CDR3 is TGTGCCAGCAGCTTACAGGGACTTCAGGATGGGGATACGCAGTATTTT. Protein sequence: CASSLQGLQDGDTQYF.

With respect to this clone: The sample contains more than one DNA sequence encoding this CDR3. This chain joins TRBV5-1 and TRBJ1-6, with TRBD1 identical over 9 bases. The length of the CDR3 is 15 residues. Trimming took 0 bases from V and 10 from J; bases not matched to a gene: 5. CDR1 is SGHRS and CDR2 is YFSETQ in the germline V gene. CDR3 sequence reads: CASSLGGTGRSPLHF. CDR3 nucleotides: TGCGCCAGCAGCTTGGGGGGGACAGGGAGATCACCCCTCCACTTT.

The chain joins TRBV29-1 to TRBJ1-2, with a tentative D call TRBD1 (6 bases). Trimming shortened V by 7 bases and J by 6 bases, and 12 bases separated the two germline ends. The CDR3 is 11 residues long. CDR1 and CDR2 (germline): SQVTM, ANQGSEA. The CDR3 sequence: CSDRGYDGYTF. The CDR3 coding sequence is TGCAGCGATAGGGGGTATGATGGCTACACCTTC.

The J gene is TRBJ2-7, the V gene TRBV5-1; TRBD2 aligns across 10 bases. This CDR3 has 17 amino acids. Germline V lookup: CDR1 SGHRS, CDR2 YFSETQ. V shed 4 bases, J shed 6 bases, and the junction held 16 bases outside the gene matches. The CDR3 nucleotides read TGCGCCAGCAGCCAAAAAGCTCTGAGCGGGGGGGTTGGCGAGCAGTACTTC. Translated: CASSQKALSGGVGEQYF.

The V call is TRBV20-1, the J call TRBJ2-7; 10 nucleotides line up with TRBD1. Looked up from germline, CDR1 is DFQATT and CDR2 is SNEGSKA (reference sequence). With V trimmed by 3 bases and J by 3 bases, 2 bases remained unmatched. The CDR3 spans 13 residues. The CDR3 region has the DNA TGCAGTGCTAGTCGGACAGGGGGCTACGAGCAGTACTTC. Its translation: CSASRTGGYEQYF.

In its sample, this clone was seen once. The chain is built from TRBV6-5 and TRBJ1-1; D perhaps matches TRBD1 (5 bases). Trimming removed 10 bases at V and 5 bases at J, with 17 bases between. Germline V gene sequence: CDR1 MNHEY, CDR2 SVGAGI. The CDR3 contains 13 residues. The CDR3 protein is CATLGVAKTEAFF. DNA for the CDR3: TGTGCCACTTTAGGGGTGGCGAAGACTGAAGCTTTCTTT.

The chain employs TRBV28 and TRBJ2-7, with a tentative D call TRBD1 (5 bases). The V and J ends lost 4 bases and 3 bases respectively, with 19 bases between them. The CDR3 length is 16 residues. Germline CDR1 is MDHEN and CDR2 is SYDVKM. Here the CDR3 reads CASSYYRRWEYYEQYF. CDR3 DNA: TGTGCCAGCAGTTATTACAGGCGTTGGGAATACTACGAGCAGTACTTC.

V and J are TRBV28 and TRBJ1-6; D may be TRBD1 (6 bases). The germline V gene encodes CDR1 MDHEN and CDR2 SYDVKM. This CDR3 has 16 amino acids. Trimming left V 6 bases short and J 5 bases short, with 17 bases between. The CDR3 loop is CASSPGGGQDNSPLHF. The CDR3 region has the DNA TGTGCCAGCAGCCCCGGGGGGGGGCAAGATAATTCACCCCTCCACTTT.

The chain combines TRBV6-4 with TRBJ2-1; D remains unclear. Germline V gene lookup returns CDR1 MRHNA and CDR2 SNTAGT. V was clipped by 3 bases and J by 5 bases, with 11 bases between them. This CDR3 spans 14 amino acids. CDR3 in amino acids: CASSEGYRHNEQFF. The CDR3, as DNA: TGTGCCAGCAGTGAAGGATACAGACACAATGAGCAGTTCTTC.